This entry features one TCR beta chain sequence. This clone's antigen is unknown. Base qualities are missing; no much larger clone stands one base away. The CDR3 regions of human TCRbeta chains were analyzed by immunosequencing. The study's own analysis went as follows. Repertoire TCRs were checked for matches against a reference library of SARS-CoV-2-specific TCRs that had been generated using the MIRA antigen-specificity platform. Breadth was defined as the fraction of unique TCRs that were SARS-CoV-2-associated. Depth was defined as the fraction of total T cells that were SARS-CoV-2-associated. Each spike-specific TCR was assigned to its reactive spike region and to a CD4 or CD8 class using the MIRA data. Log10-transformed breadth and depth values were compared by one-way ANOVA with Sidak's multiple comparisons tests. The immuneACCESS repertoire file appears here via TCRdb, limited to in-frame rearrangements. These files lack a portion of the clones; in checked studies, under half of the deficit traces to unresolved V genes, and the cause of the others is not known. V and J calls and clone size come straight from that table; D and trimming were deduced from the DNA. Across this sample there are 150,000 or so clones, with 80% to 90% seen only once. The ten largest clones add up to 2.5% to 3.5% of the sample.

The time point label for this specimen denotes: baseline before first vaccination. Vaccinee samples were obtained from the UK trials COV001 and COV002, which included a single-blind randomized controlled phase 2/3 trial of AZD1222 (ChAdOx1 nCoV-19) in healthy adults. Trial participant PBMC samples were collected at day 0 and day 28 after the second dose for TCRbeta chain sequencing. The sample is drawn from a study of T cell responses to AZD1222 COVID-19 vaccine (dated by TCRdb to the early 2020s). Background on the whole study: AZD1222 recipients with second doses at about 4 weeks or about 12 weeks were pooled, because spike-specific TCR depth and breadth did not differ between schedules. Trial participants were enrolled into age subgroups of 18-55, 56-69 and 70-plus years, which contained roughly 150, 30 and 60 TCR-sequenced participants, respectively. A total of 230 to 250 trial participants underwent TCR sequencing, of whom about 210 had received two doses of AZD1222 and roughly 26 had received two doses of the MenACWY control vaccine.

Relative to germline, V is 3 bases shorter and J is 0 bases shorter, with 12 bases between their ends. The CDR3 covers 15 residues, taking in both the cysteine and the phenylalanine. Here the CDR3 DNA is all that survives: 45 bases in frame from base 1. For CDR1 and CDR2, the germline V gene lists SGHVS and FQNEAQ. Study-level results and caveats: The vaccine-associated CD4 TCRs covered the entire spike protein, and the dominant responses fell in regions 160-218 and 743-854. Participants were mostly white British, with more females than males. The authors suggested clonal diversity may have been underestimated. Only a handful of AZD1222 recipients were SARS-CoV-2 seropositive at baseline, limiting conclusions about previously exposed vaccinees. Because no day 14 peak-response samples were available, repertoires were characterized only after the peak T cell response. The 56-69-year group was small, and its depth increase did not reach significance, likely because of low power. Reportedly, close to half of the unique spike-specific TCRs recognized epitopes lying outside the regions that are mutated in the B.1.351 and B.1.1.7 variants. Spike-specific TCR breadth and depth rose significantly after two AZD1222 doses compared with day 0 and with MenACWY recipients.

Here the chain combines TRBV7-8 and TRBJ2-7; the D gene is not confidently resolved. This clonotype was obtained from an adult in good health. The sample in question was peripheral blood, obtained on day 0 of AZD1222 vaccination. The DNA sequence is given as TGTGCCAGCAGCTTTACACGGACGGACTCCTACGAGCAGTACTTC. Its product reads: CASSFTRTDSYEQYF.